Listed here are 11 T cell receptor beta chains from one sample, sequenced in a study of glioma-infiltrating T cells after dendritic cell vaccination. As for time point: after dendritic cell vaccination, including at tumor progression/relapse. Assay used: immunoSEQ multiplex PCR; TCRdb lists only in-frame clones, some missing. The sample lists 70,000 to 100,000 clones, 83% seen once, with roughly 6.8% in the top ten. Sequenced material: blood, taken after dendritic cell vaccination. The receptors were gathered from a human donor with glioblastoma.

This sequence joins TRBV7-9 and TRBJ2-1, with TRBD2 matching 7 bases. Germline V lookup: CDR1 SEHNR, CDR2 FQNEAQ (reference sequence). Trimming at V came to 2 bases and at J to 1 base, leaving 5 bases not matched to a gene. CDR3 length equals 16 residues. CDR3 nucleotides: TGTGCCAGCAGCTTATTGGGGGGGGATTCCTACAATGAGCAGTTCTTC. As protein: CASSLLGGDSYNEQFF.

This chain links TRBV9 with TRBJ2-5; D possibly corresponds to TRBD1 (5 bases). The J call may be in error: the DNA end matches TRBJ2-7 better. The V gene's germline CDR1 is SGDLS and CDR2 YYNGEE. CDR3 length: 14 residues. The CDR3 DNA follows: TGTGCCAGCAGCGTGAGCCAGGGAATCGACGAGCAGTACTTC. This codes for CASSVSQGIDEQYF.

The gene calls are TRBV2 and TRBJ2-2, with 7 bases that match TRBD1. The length of the CDR3 is 13 residues. Losses at the gene ends were 7 bases for V and 6 bases for J; bases not matched to a gene: 5. Per germline, CDR1 SNHLY and CDR2 FYNNEI. The DNA of the CDR3 is TGTGCCAGCACTGGGACAGTCCCCGGGGAGCTGTTTTTT. Protein product: CASTGTVPGELFF.

The V gene is TRBV2, the J gene TRBJ2-7, with 12 bases fitting TRBD2. Per germline, CDR1 SNHLY and CDR2 FYNNEI. CDR3 length: 16 residues. With V trimmed by 6 bases and J by 6 bases, 12 bases remained unmatched. This CDR3 is CASRKGRLAGVGEQYF. The CDR3 nucleotides are TGTGCCAGCAGGAAGGGGAGACTAGCGGGGGTTGGCGAGCAGTACTTC.

The chain employs TRBV6-6 and TRBJ2-3, with D tentatively TRBD2 (6 bases). Germline V gene data show CDR1 as MNHNY and CDR2 as SVGAGI (reference sequence). This CDR3 region has 15 residues. V was pared by 9 bases and J by 1 base, with 17 bases between. CDR3 region: CASCIGWEGTDTQYF. The CDR3 DNA reads TGTGCCAGTTGTATTGGCTGGGAGGGCACAGATACGCAGTATTTT.

The rearrangement links TRBV6-1 to TRBJ1-1; no firm D call. Trimming cost V 3 bases and J 5 bases, with 13 bases left between them. Germline loops: CDR1 MNHNS, CDR2 SASEGT. CDR3 size: 14 residues. CDR3 bases: TGTGCCAGCAGTGAGCCAGGAGGACGAACTGAAGCTTTCTTT. It specifies CASSEPGGRTEAFF.

This clone has more than one count but fewer than ten. The chain recombines TRBV7-2 with TRBJ1-2; a possible D gene is TRBD1 (6 bases). Germline V CDR1 and CDR2: SGHTA, FQGNSA. This CDR3 comprises 14 residues. V was clipped by 1 base and J by 7 bases, with 13 bases between them. CDR3 sequence reads: CASSLVGQGFGYTF. The CDR3 nucleotides read TGTGCCAGCAGCTTAGTAGGTCAGGGGTTTGGCTACACCTTC.

J is TRBJ2-7 and V is TRBV7-3; TRBD2 agrees at 11 bases. V was pared by 2 bases and J by 4 bases, with 4 bases of the junction left unmatched. The CDR3 consists of 15 residues. CDR1 and CDR2 from the germline V gene are SGHTA and FQGTGA. CDR3 sequence: CASSLEGTSGYEQYF. The CDR3 coding sequence is TGTGCCAGCAGCTTAGAGGGGACTAGCGGTTACGAGCAGTACTTC.

The CDR3: CASSLWSWRGDIKTQYF. The CDR3 DNA follows: TGTGCCAGCAGCTTGTGGAGCTGGCGGGGGGACATAAAGACCCAGTACTTC. The chain joins TRBV5-8 to TRBJ2-5, with 8 positions matching TRBD2. The CDR3 runs 17 residues. V trimming: 1 base; J trimming: 6 bases; junction bases outside the gene matches: 14. Germline V gene data show CDR1 as SGHTS and CDR2 as YDEGEE.

The V gene is TRBV30, the J gene TRBJ1-5; D unresolved. Trimming stripped 2 bases from V and 4 bases from J, with 9 bases between. CDR3 length equals 13 residues. Germline V gene lookup returns CDR1 GTSNPN and CDR2 SVGIG (reference sequence). The CDR3 bases are TGTGCCTGGAGTTCAAGCCGGAATCAGCCCCAGCATTTT. Translating gives CAWSSSRNQPQHF.

V is TRBV2 and J is TRBJ2-2; TRBD2 aligns across 8 bases. This CDR3 has 17 amino acids. V was clipped by 5 bases and J by 1 base; unmatched bases: 9. Germline values: CDR1 SNHLY, CDR2 FYNNEI. The CDR3 sequence: CASSRTGTRENTGELFF. As DNA, the CDR3 is TGTGCCAGCAGTCGCACCGGGACTAGAGAGAACACCGGGGAGCTGTTTTTT.